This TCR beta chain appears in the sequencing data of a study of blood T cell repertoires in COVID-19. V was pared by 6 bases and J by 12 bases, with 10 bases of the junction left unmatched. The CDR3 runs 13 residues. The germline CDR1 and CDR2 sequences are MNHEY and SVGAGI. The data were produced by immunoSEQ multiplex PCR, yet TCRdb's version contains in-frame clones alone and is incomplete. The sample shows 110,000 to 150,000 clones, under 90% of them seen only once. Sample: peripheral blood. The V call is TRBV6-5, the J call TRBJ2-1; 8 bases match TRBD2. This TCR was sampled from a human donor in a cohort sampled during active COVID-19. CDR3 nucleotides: TGTGCCAGCAGCCGGACTAGCCGCAGAGGGCAGTTCTTC. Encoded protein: CASSRTSRRGQFF.